This TCR beta chain emerged from a study of blood T cell repertoires in COVID-19 (dated by TCRdb to the early 2020s). With regard to the full study: Samples covering the acute and convalescent phases of COVID-19 were provided by collaborators in the United States, Italy and Spain. The material from the prospective study consisted of cDNA or gDNA derived from T cells, B-cell-depleted T cells, or PBMCs. Subjects who had been exposed to COVID-19, were actively infected with it, or had recovered from it provided the deeply sampled blood TCRbeta repertoires that made up the dataset. The repertoires were released in a freely available public database intended as a resource for research on the immune response to SARS-CoV-2. Samples came from the ongoing ImmuneRACE study (first 160 participants) plus 1,254 subjects from 6 global collaborators. Sample metadata almost always included a de-identified subject ID, COVID-19 status, age in years and sex. Where available, HLA class I and class II types were taken from metadata supplied by the sample provider and were not determined by assay-based typing.

Samples from volunteer blood donors who had recovered from COVID-19 were contributed by a second Seattle source. The collaborating institutions used their own protocols to collect whole blood in K2EDTA tubes. For TCRbeta analysis, collaborators shipped samples as frozen whole blood, isolated PBMCs, or DNA extracted from either of those sample types. The germline V gene yields MNHEY for CDR1 and SVGEGT for CDR2. V and J are truncated by 2 bases and 0 bases respectively, leaving an intervening sequence of 8 bases. The CDR3 holds 15 amino acids from the cysteine to the phenylalanine. Kept here is only the CDR3 DNA, which spans 45 bases and is read in frame from base 1. Overall study results and their limits: How much clinical and demographic metadata was included differed by source and by participant, and the metadata was provided uncurated.

TCRbeta CDR3 regions were amplified from genomic DNA by means of the immunoSEQ Assay, a bias-controlled multiplex PCR. As for the authors' bioinformatics: The number of nucleated cells in each sample was estimated from the amplification of reference gene primers within the assay. Sequence reads were collapsed and filtered to measure the absolute abundance of every unique TCRbeta CDR3 rearrangement. For each sample, productive Simpson clonality was calculated as the square root of Simpson's diversity index over productive rearrangements. Held by TCRdb, this immuneACCESS table contains in-frame sequences only and omits some clones. Under half of the omission traces to an unresolved V gene where checked; the cause of the rest is unknown. The DNA gave D and trimming, while V, J and clone size come from that table. The sample contains about 220,000 clones, about 80% of them found a single time. 3% of the sample rests with the top ten.

Notes on this clone: What antigen it recognizes has not been identified. There are no base qualities to consult, and no much larger clone falls within one base.

This receptor was taken from a woman in her 30s who had recovered from COVID-19. In this chain, TRBV6-2 or TRBV6-3 is recombined with TRBJ2-4; confidence is insufficient to name the D gene. Material: peripheral blood. For the CDR3, the sequence is CASSYDGLAKNIQYF. The DNA sequence is TGTGCCAGCAGTTACGACGGGTTAGCCAAAAACATTCAGTACTTC.